This T cell receptor beta chain appears in the sequencing data of a study of blood T cells in healthy people across ages. A second roughly 6 to 12 cycle PCR used barcoded and J-beta primers. Each CDR3 protein gets one entry after TCRdb re-called the 5' RACE reads with MiXCR. The top ten clones hold around 23% of a sample with over 1,500,000 distinct CDR3 sequences, roughly 43% of them seen once. The V end lost 1 base, the J end lost 0 bases, and 12 bases lay between the germline ends. The CDR3 runs 16 residues. A few counts support this clonotype. The receptor's source is a human donor in good health. The chain couples TRBV12-3 or TRBV12-4 to TRBJ2-5; D remains unclear. The sample consisted of blood. The CDR3 here is CASSLGVSVYQETQYF. The CDR3 bases are TGTGCCAGCAGTTTAGGGGTGTCGGTGTACCAAGAGACCCAGTACTTC.